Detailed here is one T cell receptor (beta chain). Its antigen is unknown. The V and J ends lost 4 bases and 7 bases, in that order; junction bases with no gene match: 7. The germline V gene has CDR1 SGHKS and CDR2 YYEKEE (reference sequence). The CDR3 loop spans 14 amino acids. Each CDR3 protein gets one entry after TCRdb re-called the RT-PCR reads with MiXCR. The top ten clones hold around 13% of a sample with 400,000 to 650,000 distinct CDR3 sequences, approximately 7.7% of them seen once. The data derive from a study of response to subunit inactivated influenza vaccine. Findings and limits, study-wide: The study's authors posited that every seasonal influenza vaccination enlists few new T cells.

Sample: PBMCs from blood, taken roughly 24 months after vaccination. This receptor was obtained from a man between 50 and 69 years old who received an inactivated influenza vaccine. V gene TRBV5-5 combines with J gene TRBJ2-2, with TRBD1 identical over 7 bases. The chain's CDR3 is CASSPRQGCGELFF. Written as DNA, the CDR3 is TGTGCCAGCAGCCCTCGACAGGGCTGCGGGGAGCTGTTTTTT. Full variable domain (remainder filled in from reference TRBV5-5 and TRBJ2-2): DAGVTQSPTHLIKTRGQQVTLRCSPISGHKSVSWYQQVLGQGPQFIFQYYEKEERGRGNFPDRFSARQFPNYSSELNVNALLLGDSALYLCASSPRQGCGELFFGEGSRLTVL.